A single sample gave rise to the 14 T cell receptor beta chains below, sequenced in a study of T cells after yellow fever vaccination. From the 5' RACE reads, TCRdb called clonotypes with MiXCR, one entry per CDR3 protein. The data hold about 260,000 distinct CDR3 sequences, with roughly 5.6% observed a single time. The source was CD4+ T cells sorted from PBMCs, collected on the day of the yellow fever booster vaccination. These receptors originate from a young man who received the YFV17D yellow fever vaccine.

V gene TRBV29-1 combines with J gene TRBJ1-4; D call uncertain. This CDR3 is 12 amino acids long. Trimming removed 3 bases from V and 4 bases from J, with 6 bases in between. Germline V gene sequence: CDR1 SQVTM, CDR2 ANQGSEA. The CDR3 nucleotides read TGCAGCGTTGAGTTGGATAATGAAAAACTGTTTTTT. This translates into CSVELDNEKLFF.

Ten or more counts support this clonotype. CDR3 loop: CASSLVGGASSYNEQFF. The DNA of the CDR3 is TGCGCCAGCAGCTTAGTCGGGGGGGCGAGCTCCTACAATGAGCAGTTCTTC. V gene TRBV5-1 combines with J gene TRBJ2-1; 8 bases line up with TRBD2. Germline V gives CDR1 SGHRS, CDR2 YFSETQ. The CDR3 consists of 17 residues. Trimming removed 2 bases from V and 0 bases from J; junction bases left unmatched: 7.

This clonotype has more than one count but fewer than ten. V usage is TRBV6-5 and J usage is TRBJ2-1; D is ambiguous. This CDR3 has 13 residues. Germline V lookup: CDR1 MNHEY, CDR2 SVGAGI. The germline V and J ends were trimmed by 6 bases and 3 bases, with 9 bases remaining between them. The CDR3 region has the DNA TGTGCCAGCAGGCCAACGGACTACAATGAGCAGTTCTTC. Amino acid sequence: CASRPTDYNEQFF.

This clonotype was counted ten times or more. The chain has TRBV5-1 and TRBJ1-6; 8 bases map to TRBD1. V shed 4 bases and J 4 bases; nucleotides not matched to a gene: 4. Germline V gene lookup returns CDR1 SGHRS and CDR2 YFSETQ. The CDR3 spans 15 residues. Here the CDR3 reads CASSLRTGYNSPLHF. DNA for the CDR3: TGCGCCAGCAGCCTACGGACAGGGTATAATTCACCCCTCCACTTT.

This clonotype occurred many times. J is TRBJ2-3 and V is TRBV10-1; 7 bases match TRBD1. The CDR3 is 14 amino acids. V lost 11 bases to trimming and J lost 0 bases; unmatched junction nucleotides: 8. From germline, CDR1 is WNHNN and CDR2 SYGVQD (reference sequence). In nucleotides, the CDR3 is TGCGCCGGGGGACAGACGGACAGCACAGATACGCAGTATTTT. This gives the protein CAGGQTDSTDTQYF.

This clonotype was recorded many times. V gene TRBV9 combines with J gene TRBJ2-3; 10 bases are a match to TRBD2. The ends lost 3 bases at V and 2 bases at J; junction bases unmatched: 9. The CDR3 consists of 17 residues. Germline values: CDR1 SGDLS, CDR2 YYNGEE. The CDR3 coding sequence is TGTGCCAGCAGCGCCGGCGTGGGACTAGCGTTCACAGATACGCAGTATTTT. Translated: CASSAGVGLAFTDTQYF.

The chain recombines TRBV12-3 or TRBV12-4 with TRBJ2-2, with TRBD1 matching over 10 bases. CDR3 length: 15 residues. Trimming took 4 bases from V and 5 from J; bases not matched to a gene: 4. The CDR3 sequence is CASSSTGGTTGELFF. For the CDR3, the DNA is TGTGCCAGCAGTTCGACAGGGGGCACGACCGGGGAGCTGTTTTTT.

The gene calls are TRBV7-6 and TRBJ2-1; maybe TRBD1 (5 bases). Germline V lookup: CDR1 SGHVS, CDR2 FNYEAQ. Trimming pared 5 bases from V and 4 bases from J, leaving 9 bases between. The CDR3 is made up of 13 amino acids. The CDR3 nucleotides read TGTGCCAGCAGCCCAGACAGATACAATGAGCAGTTCTTC. It yields the protein CASSPDRYNEQFF.

This clonotype has at least ten counts. This rearrangement joins TRBV5-1 to TRBJ2-1, with unresolved D. Germline V gene lookup returns CDR1 SGHRS and CDR2 YFSETQ. There are 14 residues in the CDR3. V lost 7 bases and J lost 0, with 11 bases in between. In nucleotides, the CDR3 is TGCGCCAGCCGGTCGCCGAGCTCCTACAATGAGCAGTTCTTC. Residues: CASRSPSSYNEQFF.

The sample holds a few counts of this clonotype. V gene TRBV7-9 combines with J gene TRBJ1-4; tentatively, D is TRBD1 (5 bases). CDR1 and CDR2 from the germline V gene are SEHNR and FQNEAQ (reference sequence). Trimming removed 0 bases from V and 6 bases from J, with 11 bases in between. The CDR3 extends over 15 amino acids. The CDR3 protein is CASSLATGGDEKLFF. CDR3 coding DNA: TGTGCCAGCAGCTTAGCGACCGGGGGTGATGAAAAACTGTTTTTT.

The CDR3 DNA follows: TGCAGTGGGACACGGGGGCGGGGGGAAATCACAGATACGCAGTATTTT. Translation: CSGTRGRGEITDTQYF. V usage is TRBV20-1 and J usage is TRBJ2-3, with 8 bases identical to TRBD2. Germline V gene lookup returns CDR1 DFQATT and CDR2 SNEGSKA (reference sequence). This CDR3 region has 16 residues. V gave up 7 bases and J gave up 2 bases; unmatched junction bases: 14.

This chain connects TRBV6-2 or TRBV6-3 to TRBJ2-3, with 16 bases that match TRBD2. J lost 5 bases, V lost 5 bases, and 10 bases had no gene match. The germline CDR1 and CDR2 sequences are MNHEY and SVGEGT. This CDR3 has 18 amino acids. The CDR3 region is CASSPGLAGGPAIDTQYF. The CDR3 DNA follows: TGTGCCAGCAGTCCGGGACTAGCGGGGGGGCCGGCGATAGATACGCAGTATTTT.

The chain couples TRBV12-3 or TRBV12-4 to TRBJ2-2; 11 positions match TRBD1. The V segment lost 11 bases and the J segment 5 bases; nucleotides outside the gene matches: 1. This CDR3 has 12 amino acids. CDR3 sequence (DNA): TGTGCCGGACAGGGGGCAACCGGGGAGCTGTTTTTT. This encodes CAGQGATGELFF.

This clonotype was recorded at least ten times. As DNA, the CDR3 is TGCAGTGCTAGTGGTTCGACCACTGAAGCTTTCTTT. Translated, it gives CSASGSTTEAFF. V is TRBV20-1 and J is TRBJ1-1, with no clear D. The CDR3 contains 12 residues. V dropped 3 bases and J dropped 4 bases, with 9 bases sitting between them. Germline assignment: CDR1 DFQATT and CDR2 SNEGSKA (reference sequence).